What follows are 32 T cell receptor beta chains derived from one specimen sequenced in a study of CD8+ T cells in alopecia areata. Reverse transcribed after extraction, RNA yielded cDNA as the sequencing template. The method was immunoSEQ multiplex PCR; TCRdb's version includes in-frame clones alone and lacks a portion of them. Of fewer than 80,000 clones listed, approximately 61% were seen once; the top ten hold approximately 15%. Material: CD8+ T cells sorted from blood, obtained at week 0. These receptors originate from a human donor with alopecia areata.

This clone was found a few times. DNA for the CDR3: TGCGCCAGCAGCCAAGTGGGGGGGGGCAATGAGCAGTTCTTC. Translating gives CASSQVGGGNEQFF. The rearrangement links TRBV4-3 to TRBJ2-1; 7 nucleotides agree with TRBD2. CDR3 size: 14 residues. The germline V gene has CDR1 LGHNA and CDR2 YSLEER. The junction had 3 bases not matched to a gene; V was cut back by 1 base and J by 6 bases.

The chain links TRBV7-8 to TRBJ1-5; tentatively, D is TRBD1 (6 bases). This CDR3 comprises 16 residues. CDR1 and CDR2 from the germline V gene are SGHVS and FQNEAQ. The V and J ends lost 5 bases and 1 base respectively, with 15 bases between them. The CDR3 DNA sequence: TGTGCCAGCAGCGTTCTCAACAGGGAAAGCAATCAGCCCCAGCATTTT. This codes for CASSVLNRESNQPQHF.

V is TRBV18 and J is TRBJ1-1; D not resolved. The CDR3 has 12 amino acids. Germline values: CDR1 KGHSH, CDR2 LQKENI. Deletions cut 2 bases from V and 8 bases from J, with 9 bases between. The CDR3 DNA reads TGTGCCAGCTCACCAGAGGTTGACGAAGCTTTCTTT. This codes for CASSPEVDEAFF.

This sequence joins TRBV30 and TRBJ2-3; weak D call: TRBD1 (6 bases). Trimming stripped 5 bases from V and 6 bases from J, with 21 bases between. The CDR3 extends over 15 amino acids. Germline V CDR1 and CDR2: GTSNPN, SVGIG (reference sequence). In DNA, the CDR3 is TGTGCCTGGCAGATGACCGGGACATCAGGGGATACGCAGTATTTT. Translating it yields CAWQMTGTSGDTQYF.

The chain uses TRBV27 and TRBJ2-6; D not certain. The V gene lost 8 bases and the J gene lost 0 bases, with 14 bases spanning the gap. Germline CDR1 is MNHEY and CDR2 is SMNVEV (reference sequence). This CDR3 has 16 amino acids. Here the CDR3 reads CASSRLAPSGANVLTF. As DNA, the CDR3 is TGTGCCAGCTCTCGGTTAGCTCCCTCTGGGGCCAACGTCCTGACTTTC.

The chain recombines TRBV13 with TRBJ2-3; no clear D gene. The CDR3 has 16 amino acids. Germline V gene sequence: CDR1 PRHDT, CDR2 FYEKMQ (reference sequence). The V and J ends lost 2 bases and 8 bases respectively, with 20 bases between them. The CDR3 spells CASSLTLSLRKSTQYF. The CDR3 DNA reads as TGTGCCAGCAGCTTAACCCTGAGTCTTCGCAAGAGTACGCAGTATTTT.

This chain connects TRBV30 to TRBJ2-7; 10 positions agree with TRBD1. CDR3 length: 14 residues. Per germline, CDR1 GTSNPN and CDR2 SVGIG (reference sequence). V shed 3 bases and J 0 bases; nucleotides not matched to a gene: 2. CDR3 nucleotide sequence: TGTGCCTGGAGGGGACAGGGGATCTCCTACGAGCAGTACTTC. Its protein product is CAWRGQGISYEQYF.

The chain joins TRBV27 to TRBJ1-4; a weak D match, TRBD1 (5 bases). The CDR3 is made up of 12 amino acids. V lost 9 bases, J lost 6 bases, and 11 bases lay in between. The germline gives CDR1 MNHEY, CDR2 SMNVEV (reference sequence). CDR3 protein: CASQGGDEKLFF. Here the CDR3 DNA reads TGTGCCAGTCAGGGTGGTGATGAAAAACTGTTTTTT.

This chain joins TRBV7-9 and TRBJ2-7; D perhaps matches TRBD2 (6 bases). Germline V gene data show CDR1 as SEHNR and CDR2 as FQNEAQ (reference sequence). The CDR3 has 13 residues. V gave up 5 bases and J gave up 2 bases, with 10 bases separating them. This chain's CDR3 is CASSPAGTYEQYF. The DNA for the CDR3 is TGTGCCAGCAGCCCCGCGGGAACCTACGAGCAGTACTTC.

This clone was counted a single time. V gene TRBV4-2 combines with J gene TRBJ1-2, with D perhaps TRBD1 (6 bases). Trimming left V 0 bases short and J 8 bases short, with 13 bases between. Germline CDR1 and CDR2: LGHNA and YNFKEQ. The CDR3 extends over 14 amino acids. CDR3 region: CASSQEVQGPGYTF. The CDR3 DNA sequence: TGTGCCAGCAGCCAAGAAGTTCAGGGGCCGGGCTACACCTTC.

CDR3 nucleotide sequence: TGTGCCAGCTCAGGAGGAACTGAAGCTTTCTTT. Amino acid sequence: CASSGGTEAFF. V is TRBV5-4 and J is TRBJ1-1; no clear D gene. The CDR3 has 11 amino acids. V was trimmed by 7 bases and J by 5 bases, leaving 9 bases between them. The germline V gene encodes CDR1 SGHNT and CDR2 YYREEE (reference sequence).

The chain carries TRBV5-6 and TRBJ2-7; 8 bases are shared with TRBD2. There are 13 residues in the CDR3. The V and J ends lost 5 bases and 1 base, in that order; junction bases with no gene match: 2. Germline CDR1 is SGHDT and CDR2 is YYEEEE. This CDR3 is CASRVAGSYEQYF. CDR3 DNA: TGTGCCAGCAGAGTAGCGGGGTCCTACGAGCAGTACTTC.

This chain joins TRBV7-2 and TRBJ2-3, with 8 bases lining up with TRBD2. Unmatched junction bases numbered 10, after V lost 1 base and J lost 10 bases. Germline CDR1 and CDR2: SGHTA and FQGNSA. This CDR3 has 15 amino acids. The CDR3 loop is CASSLDGGGLQAQYF. CDR3 nucleotide sequence: TGTGCCAGCAGCTTAGATGGCGGGGGGCTCCAGGCGCAGTATTTT.

The V gene is TRBV7-9, the J gene TRBJ1-1; D gene uncertain. Germline V gene data show CDR1 as SEHNR and CDR2 as FQNEAQ (reference sequence). This CDR3 has 12 residues. Between the trimmed V and J ends, which lost 1 base and 5 bases, there was a span of 5 bases. CDR3 nucleotides: TGTGCCAGCAGCTTAGATGCTACTGAAGCTTTCTTT. This gives the protein CASSLDATEAFF.

The chain employs TRBV2 and TRBJ1-2; no definite D call. The length of the CDR3 is 14 residues. CDR1 and CDR2 from the germline V gene are SNHLY and FYNNEI. V lost 2 bases and J lost 2, with 9 bases in between. CDR3 sequence: CASSELQLNYGYTF. The CDR3 coding sequence is TGTGCCAGCAGTGAATTACAGCTAAACTATGGCTACACCTTC. Full variable domain (outside the CDR3, taken from reference TRBV2 and TRBJ1-2): EPEVTQTPSHQVTQMGQEVILRCVPISNHLYFYWYRQILGQKVEFLVSFYNNEISEKSEIFDDQFSVERPDGSNFTLKIRSTKLEDSAMYFCASSELQLNYGYTFGSGTRLTVV.

This chain uses TRBV30 with TRBJ1-2; a weak D match, TRBD1 (5 bases). This CDR3 region has 11 residues. Trimming shortened V by 1 base and J by 8 bases, and 8 bases separated the two germline ends. From germline, CDR1 is GTSNPN and CDR2 SVGIG (reference sequence). The CDR3 loop is CAWSDSGGYTF. For the CDR3, the DNA is TGTGCCTGGAGTGATTCAGGGGGCTACACCTTC.

The V gene is TRBV6-5, the J gene TRBJ2-1, with 8 bases identical to TRBD2. The germline V gene encodes CDR1 MNHEY and CDR2 SVGAGI. J was trimmed by 8 bases and V by 2 bases; bases with no gene match: 8. This CDR3 is 15 amino acids long. CDR3 in DNA: TGTGCCAGCAGTTACGGGACTAGTCGTTTGGATGAGCAGTTCTTC. Translation gives CASSYGTSRLDEQFF.

The gene calls are TRBV27 and TRBJ1-1; maybe TRBD1 (5 bases). Germline V CDR1 and CDR2: MNHEY, SMNVEV (reference sequence). Trimming took 7 bases from V and 4 from J, leaving 22 bases between them. CDR3 length: 16 residues. CDR3 coding DNA: TGTGCCAGCAAAGGGACCTTCGGGGCTCCGGGCACTGAAGCTTTCTTT. Protein: CASKGTFGAPGTEAFF.

The chain couples TRBV14 to TRBJ2-7; D tentatively reads TRBD1 or TRBD2 (5 bases each). CDR1 is SGHDN, CDR2 FVKESK, per germline. CDR3 length equals 16 residues. The V end lost 1 base, the J end lost 2 bases, and 15 bases lay between the germline ends. For the CDR3, the DNA is TGTGCCAGCAGCCAAGTTACCCCGGGGCATACCTACGAGCAGTACTTC. Its protein product is CASSQVTPGHTYEQYF.

This sequence joins TRBV6-1 and TRBJ1-1; D remains unclear. V dropped 1 base and J dropped 4 bases, with 10 bases sitting between them. Looked up from germline, CDR1 is MNHNS and CDR2 is SASEGT. The CDR3 is made up of 14 amino acids. CDR3 in DNA: TGTGCCAGCAGTGAAGAGGTGATCAGCACTGAAGCTTTCTTT. Amino acids: CASSEEVISTEAFF.

The chain has TRBV4-1 and TRBJ2-7; the D gene is possibly TRBD1 (5 bases). Germline CDR1 MGHRA, CDR2 YSYEKL. The CDR3 is made up of 16 amino acids. V was shortened by 3 bases and J by 2 bases, with 17 bases between the two germline ends. The CDR3: CASSQEFTGSAYEQYF. In nucleotides, the CDR3 is TGCGCCAGCAGCCAGGAATTTACAGGATCAGCCTACGAGCAGTACTTC.

This sequence joins TRBV4-1 and TRBJ1-2; perhaps TRBD1 as D (6 bases). The V and J ends lost 3 bases and 2 bases respectively, with 10 bases between them. The germline gives CDR1 MGHRA, CDR2 YSYEKL. The CDR3 runs 14 residues. The CDR3 nucleotides read TGCGCCAGCAGCCAGTTACAGGGCAACTATGGCTACACCTTC. Translation: CASSQLQGNYGYTF.

This rearrangement joins TRBV7-9 to TRBJ2-1; D unresolved. Trimming removed 5 bases at V and 6 bases at J, with 14 bases between. Germline CDR1 is SEHNR and CDR2 is FQNEAQ (reference sequence). The CDR3 spans 14 residues. CDR3: CASSLPLEGNEQFF. CDR3 DNA: TGTGCCAGCAGCCTCCCTCTAGAAGGCAATGAGCAGTTCTTC. Together with reference TRBV7-9 and TRBJ2-1, the CDR3 gives the full variable domain: DTGVSQNPRHKITKRGQNVTFRCDPISEHNRLYWYRQTLGQGPEFLTYFQNEAQLEKSRLLSDRFSAERPKGSFSTLEIQRTEQGDSAMYLCASSLPLEGNEQFFGPGTRLTVL.

This chain connects TRBV18 to TRBJ2-1, with D hard to call. There are 12 residues in the CDR3. V was clipped by 2 bases and J by 8 bases, with 7 bases between them. Germline-derived CDR1 and CDR2 are KGHSH and LQKENI. This chain's CDR3 is CASSPKLDEQFF. CDR3 bases: TGTGCCAGCTCACCAAAACTCGATGAGCAGTTCTTC.

The chain couples TRBV9 to TRBJ2-7, with 7 bases matching TRBD1. Trimming cost V 4 bases and J 3 bases; bases outside gene matches: 7. The CDR3 loop spans 14 amino acids. Germline CDR1 is SGDLS and CDR2 is YYNGEE. The CDR3 spells CASSPGDRIYEQYF. CDR3 nucleotide sequence: TGTGCCAGCAGCCCAGGGGACAGAATCTACGAGCAGTACTTC. The full variable domain, its missing parts supplied by reference TRBV9 and TRBJ2-7, is DSGVTQTPKHLITATGQRVTLRCSPRSGDLSVYWYQQSLDQGLQFLIQYYNGEERAKGNILERFSAQQFPDLHSELNLSSLELGDSALYFCASSPGDRIYEQYFGPGTRLTVT.

The chain links TRBV5-1 to TRBJ2-5; 7 bases are shared with TRBD2. There are 16 residues in the CDR3. Germline V lookup: CDR1 SGHRS, CDR2 YFSETQ. J lost 0 bases, V lost 4 bases, and 9 bases had no gene match. The CDR3 is CASSRPLAEYQETQYF. The CDR3 bases are TGCGCCAGCAGCCGCCCTCTAGCGGAGTACCAAGAGACCCAGTACTTC.

J is TRBJ2-7 and V is TRBV2, with unresolved D. CDR1 and CDR2 (germline): SNHLY, FYNNEI. The V gene lost 8 bases and the J gene lost 0 bases, with 20 bases spanning the gap. The CDR3 has 16 amino acids. The CDR3, as DNA: TGTGCCAGCTTTGGCAGGTACAACCAAAACTCCTACGAGCAGTACTTC. Translated, it gives CASFGRYNQNSYEQYF. Complete variable domain (other parts from reference TRBV2 and TRBJ2-7): EPEVTQTPSHQVTQMGQEVILRCVPISNHLYFYWYRQILGQKVEFLVSFYNNEISEKSEIFDDQFSVERPDGSNFTLKIRSTKLEDSAMYFCASFGRYNQNSYEQYFGPGTRLTVT.

V usage is TRBV20-1 and J usage is TRBJ2-1; either TRBD1 or TRBD2 may supply D (5 bases each). Looked up from germline, CDR1 is DFQATT and CDR2 is SNEGSKA (reference sequence). Trimming shortened V by 5 bases and J by 6 bases, and 8 bases separated the two germline ends. The CDR3 length is 11 residues. CDR3 amino acids: CSAWDLNEQFF. CDR3 nucleotide sequence: TGCAGTGCTTGGGACCTCAATGAGCAGTTCTTC.

The chain uses TRBV4-1 and TRBJ2-6, with 7 bases fitting TRBD1. With V trimmed by 2 bases and J by 0 bases, 13 bases remained unmatched. Germline CDR1 MGHRA, CDR2 YSYEKL. There are 20 residues in the CDR3. The CDR3 DNA follows: TGCGCCAGCAGCCAACGACTCGGACAGGTATCCCCCTCTGGGGCCAACGTCCTGACTTTC. Protein product: CASSQRLGQVSPSGANVLTF.

The CDR3 here is CATSEVRRLNTEAFF. For the CDR3, the DNA is TGTGCCACCAGCGAGGTGAGACGGTTGAACACTGAAGCTTTCTTT. The chain recombines TRBV15 with TRBJ1-1; D gene ambiguous. CDR3 length equals 15 residues. Trimming stripped 5 bases from V and 0 bases from J, with 13 bases between. In germline, CDR1 is LNHNV, CDR2 YYDKDF (reference sequence).

The V and J genes are TRBV15 and TRBJ2-4; tentatively, D is TRBD2 (6 bases). CDR3 size: 16 residues. V lost 1 base and J lost 0, with 10 bases in between. Germline-derived CDR1 and CDR2 are LNHNV and YYDKDF (reference sequence). DNA for the CDR3: TGTGCCACCAGCAGAGGAACGGGGGTAGCCAAAAACATTCAGTACTTC. Residues: CATSRGTGVAKNIQYF.

This clone was counted at least ten times. This sequence joins TRBV28 and TRBJ2-1, with 7 bases lining up with TRBD2. The length of the CDR3 is 17 residues. Germline assignment: CDR1 MDHEN and CDR2 SYDVKM. With V trimmed by 6 bases and J by 4 bases, 15 bases remained unmatched. CDR3 nucleotide sequence: TGTGCCAGCAGGGACCTAGGGACTAACCTACGTTACAATGAGCAGTTCTTC. It codes for CASRDLGTNLRYNEQFF. Full variable domain (missing parts from reference TRBV28 and TRBJ2-1): DVKVTQSSRYLVKRTGEKVFLECVQDMDHENMFWYRQDPGLGLRLIYFSYDVKMKEKGDIPEGYSVSREKKERFSLILESASTNQTSMYLCASRDLGTNLRYNEQFFGPGTRLTVL.